The 25 T cell receptor beta chains below all came from one sample that was sequenced in a study of cytomegalovirus exposure and HLA in healthy donors. The table came from immunoSEQ multiplex PCR; TCRdb's copy has only in-frame clones and leaves some out. The table lists hundreds of thousands of clones, 80% to 90% of them singletons. The sequenced sample was PBMCs. These receptors were taken from a woman aged 18-29 years in good health and CMV-seronegative.

This chain links TRBV4-1 with TRBJ1-2; 9 bases are a match to TRBD1. Germline values: CDR1 MGHRA, CDR2 YSYEKL. V dropped 3 bases and J dropped 4; count of bases not matched to a gene: 3. This CDR3 is 14 amino acids long. The chain's CDR3 is CASSQYRGPYGYTF. The CDR3 DNA reads as TGCGCCAGCAGCCAGTACAGGGGGCCCTATGGCTACACCTTC.

This chain uses TRBV27 with TRBJ1-1; 8 bases fit TRBD1. The CDR3 is made up of 19 amino acids. V dropped 1 base and J dropped 4; count of bases not matched to a gene: 17. Germline CDR1 reads MNHEY; CDR2 reads SMNVEV (reference sequence). Here the CDR3 reads CASSLYTEIRGLPSTEAFF. The CDR3 DNA reads TGTGCCAGCAGTTTATACACCGAAATCAGGGGGCTCCCCAGCACTGAAGCTTTCTTT.

The chain has TRBV28 and TRBJ1-5, with D unresolved. Germline values: CDR1 MDHEN, CDR2 SYDVKM. This CDR3 has 15 residues. Deletions cut 5 bases from V and 6 bases from J, with 17 bases between. CDR3 amino acids: CASSLPRGDVQPQHF. The CDR3 DNA sequence: TGTGCCAGCAGTCTCCCCCGGGGAGATGTTCAGCCCCAGCATTTT.

For the CDR3, the DNA is TGTGCCAGCAGCTCCAGAGATACGCAGTATTTT. Translating gives CASSSRDTQYF. The chain uses TRBV7-9 and TRBJ2-3; D unclear. Germline V gives CDR1 SEHNR, CDR2 FQNEAQ (reference sequence). The CDR3 contains 11 residues. Trimming stripped 4 bases from V and 5 bases from J, with 4 bases between.

This clone was seen only once. The DNA is left out, because the CDR3 cannot be placed on it with certainty; the CDR3 is given as TCRdb lists it. The chain employs TRBV2 and TRBJ2-1; TRBD2, the table's D call, lacks a check against the DNA. Germline lookup yields CDR1 SNHLY and CDR2 FYNNEI. The CDR3 is 14 amino acids in total, end residues counted. The CDR3: CASILERGGDEQFF.

The CDR3 loop reads CASSFQQGNTVGYTF. The CDR3 DNA reads as TGTGCCAGCAGCTTTCAACAGGGTAATACCGTCGGCTACACCTTC. This rearrangement joins TRBV5-5 to TRBJ1-2; possibly TRBD1 for D (6 bases). This CDR3 has 15 amino acids. Germline CDR1 reads SGHKS; CDR2 reads YYEKEE (reference sequence). Trimming shortened V by 2 bases and J by 8 bases, and 19 bases separated the two germline ends.

To note about this clone: The sample holds other DNA sequences that translate to the same CDR3. The chain is built from TRBV27 and TRBJ1-1; no definite D call. CDR1 is MNHEY and CDR2 is SMNVEV in the germline V gene (reference sequence). Trimming took 0 bases from V and 0 from J, leaving 11 bases between them. CDR3 size: 16 residues. CDR3 sequence reads: CASSLSWRELNTEAFF. The DNA for the CDR3 is TGTGCCAGCAGTTTATCGTGGAGGGAATTGAACACTGAAGCTTTCTTT.

This CDR3 is CAWIPRGQEQYF. CDR3 coding DNA: TGTGCCTGGATCCCACGGGGTCAAGAGCAGTACTTC. V usage is TRBV30 and J usage is TRBJ2-7, with D maybe TRBD2 (5 bases). Germline CDR1 GTSNPN, CDR2 SVGIG (reference sequence). The CDR3 covers 12 residues. Trimming took off 4 bases at V and 7 bases at J, with 14 bases between the two ends. The full variable domain, rest sourced from reference TRBV30 and TRBJ2-7, is SQTIHQWPATLVQPVGSPLSLECTVEGTSNPNLYWYRQAAGRGLQLLFYSVGIGQISSEVPQNLSASRPQDRQFILSSKKLLLSDSGFYLCAWIPRGQEQYFGPGTRLTVT.

This clone was picked up one time. The chain is built from TRBV15 and TRBJ2-5; D is uncertain. The germline V gene encodes CDR1 LNHNV and CDR2 YYDKDF (reference sequence). V lost 0 bases, J lost 5 bases, and 16 bases lay in between. CDR3 length equals 16 residues. CDR3 DNA: TGTGCCACCAGCAGAGAGGGTTCAGGAATAAGCGAGACCCAGTACTTC. The encoded protein is CATSREGSGISETQYF.

J is TRBJ2-7 and V is TRBV5-5, with a possible D match to TRBD1 (6 bases). CDR3 size: 15 residues. CDR1 is SGHKS, CDR2 YYEKEE, per germline (reference sequence). V was cut by 4 bases and J by 4 bases, with 18 bases left in between. CDR3 coding DNA: TGTGCCAGCAGCCTGAAAACGGGACAAACTTACGAGCAGTACTTC. Translated, it gives CASSLKTGQTYEQYF.

This clone occurred once. Its ends do not fully match the called genes, so a read error is possible. The chain combines TRBV27 with TRBJ2-7, with 7 bases fitting TRBD2. The CDR3 has 13 residues. Germline loops: CDR1 MNHEY, CDR2 SMNVEV (reference sequence). CDR3 DNA: TGTGCCAGCAGTTCCTACGTTGGACTAGAGAAGAACTTC. It translates to CASSSYVGLEKNF.

V gene TRBV15 combines with J gene TRBJ2-7, with TRBD2 matching 8 bases. Germline values: CDR1 LNHNV, CDR2 YYDKDF (reference sequence). V shed 3 bases, J shed 7 bases, and the junction held 11 bases outside the gene matches. This CDR3 spans 15 amino acids. In DNA form, the CDR3 reads TGTGCCACCAGCAGGGGCCGGGAGGGCCTCGGAGAGCAGTACTTC. Translated, it gives CATSRGREGLGEQYF.

This clone has more than one count but fewer than ten. V usage is TRBV28 and J usage is TRBJ2-2; D perhaps matches TRBD1 (6 bases). Trimming stripped 5 bases from V and 2 bases from J, with 12 bases between. The CDR3 is made up of 15 amino acids. CDR1 is MDHEN and CDR2 is SYDVKM in the germline V gene. DNA of the CDR3: TGTGCCAGCAGTCTGGGACACCTAAACACCGGGGAGCTGTTTTTT. Its translation: CASSLGHLNTGELFF.

The V gene is TRBV6-5, the J gene TRBJ1-1; D is possibly TRBD1 (6 bases). The CDR3 runs to 15 residues. Trimming removed 6 bases from V and 0 bases from J, with 14 bases in between. Germline assignment: CDR1 MNHEY and CDR2 SVGAGI. CDR3 nucleotides: TGTGCCAGCAGGATGACAGACAGGATGAACACTGAAGCTTTCTTT. Translated, it gives CASRMTDRMNTEAFF.

This chain connects TRBV15 to TRBJ2-2, with 9 nucleotides matching TRBD1. Germline V CDR1 and CDR2: LNHNV, YYDKDF (reference sequence). The CDR3 totals 18 residues. Trimming took 0 bases from V and 3 from J; bases not matched to a gene: 8. CDR3 protein: CATSRDFGGQGYTGELFF. CDR3 DNA: TGTGCCACCAGCAGAGATTTTGGGGGACAGGGCTACACCGGGGAGCTGTTTTTT.

This clone was seen just once. V is TRBV9 and J is TRBJ2-5; 7 positions match TRBD2. CDR1 and CDR2 from the germline V gene are SGDLS and YYNGEE. The CDR3 has 15 residues. The ends lost 3 bases at V and 5 bases at J; junction bases unmatched: 10. The CDR3 DNA reads as TGTGCCAGCAGCGCCACCGGGACTACCGAGGAGACCCAGTACTTC. Its protein is CASSATGTTEETQYF.

The V call is TRBV2, the J call TRBJ2-1; 8 bases map to TRBD1. Germline trimming cut 6 bases from V and 4 bases from J; bases unmatched to any gene: 8. Looked up from germline, CDR1 is SNHLY and CDR2 is FYNNEI. The CDR3 length is 15 residues. CDR3 sequence reads: CASSEKDRVYNEQFF. CDR3 coding DNA: TGTGCCAGCAGCGAAAAGGACAGGGTGTACAATGAGCAGTTCTTC.

The chain uses TRBV11-2 and TRBJ2-7, with D perhaps matching TRBD1 (5 bases). Germline V gives CDR1 SGHAT, CDR2 FQNNGV. The CDR3 runs 16 residues. V was clipped by 1 base and J by 3 bases, with 16 bases between them. CDR3 amino acids: CASSLASQGVYYEQYF. The DNA of the CDR3 is TGTGCCAGCAGCTTAGCGAGTCAGGGTGTTTACTACGAGCAGTACTTC.

This chain links TRBV11-2 with TRBJ2-1, with D uncertain. This CDR3 region has 14 residues. Germline V gene sequence: CDR1 SGHAT, CDR2 FQNNGV. Trimming took off 2 bases at V and 9 bases at J, with 14 bases between the two ends. The DNA of the CDR3 is TGTGCCAGCAGCTTATGGCAAGCGAAGGTTGAGCAGTTCTTC. Translation gives CASSLWQAKVEQFF.

The chain employs TRBV2 and TRBJ2-3, with TRBD2 matching over 16 bases. The CDR3 is 18 amino acids. The V gene end was trimmed by 6 bases and the J gene end by 2 bases; junction bases not matched to a gene: 8. CDR1 is SNHLY, CDR2 FYNNEI, per germline. For the CDR3, the DNA is TGTGCCAGCAGCAAAACCGGGACTAGCGGGAGGGTCACAGATACGCAGTATTTT. Residues: CASSKTGTSGRVTDTQYF.

The chain combines TRBV6-1 with TRBJ2-7, with D tentatively TRBD2 (5 bases). The germline CDR1 and CDR2 sequences are MNHNS and SASEGT. The CDR3 contains 15 residues. V was trimmed by 1 base and J by 0 bases, leaving 10 bases between them. The CDR3 nucleotides read TGTGCCAGCAGTGAAGAAGAACGGGGCTCCTACGAGCAGTACTTC. Its translation: CASSEEERGSYEQYF.

The V and J genes are TRBV5-5 and TRBJ2-5, with a tentative D call TRBD2 (5 bases). The CDR3 is 12 amino acids. The germline gives CDR1 SGHKS, CDR2 YYEKEE (reference sequence). V was cut by 4 bases and J by 5 bases, with 9 bases left in between. The CDR3 region is CASSRPGETQYF. The CDR3 coding sequence is TGTGCCAGCAGCCGGCCGGGGGAGACCCAGTACTTC.

The rearrangement links TRBV4-1 to TRBJ2-7; D unresolved. V lost 4 bases and J lost 2, with 9 bases in between. The CDR3 is made up of 13 amino acids. Germline CDR1 reads MGHRA; CDR2 reads YSYEKL. The DNA of the CDR3 is TGCGCCAGCAGCCCCACTCCTACCTACGAGCAGTACTTC. Encoded protein: CASSPTPTYEQYF.

The chain is built from TRBV28 and TRBJ1-1, with 7 bases fitting TRBD1. Per the germline V gene, CDR1 is MDHEN and CDR2 is SYDVKM. V trimming: 3 bases; J trimming: 4 bases; junction bases outside the gene matches: 8. CDR3 size: 15 residues. The CDR3 is CASSFKGAQGTEAFF. CDR3 bases: TGTGCCAGCAGTTTTAAGGGGGCGCAGGGCACTGAAGCTTTCTTT.

This clone has just a few counts. The chain has TRBV5-6 and TRBJ2-7, with unresolved D. The germline CDR1 and CDR2 sequences are SGHDT and YYEEEE. V dropped 0 bases and J dropped 3 bases, with 4 bases sitting between them. The CDR3 spans 12 residues. The DNA of the CDR3 is TGTGCCAGCAGCTTGGGCGGCTACGAGCAGTACTTC. Protein sequence: CASSLGGYEQYF.